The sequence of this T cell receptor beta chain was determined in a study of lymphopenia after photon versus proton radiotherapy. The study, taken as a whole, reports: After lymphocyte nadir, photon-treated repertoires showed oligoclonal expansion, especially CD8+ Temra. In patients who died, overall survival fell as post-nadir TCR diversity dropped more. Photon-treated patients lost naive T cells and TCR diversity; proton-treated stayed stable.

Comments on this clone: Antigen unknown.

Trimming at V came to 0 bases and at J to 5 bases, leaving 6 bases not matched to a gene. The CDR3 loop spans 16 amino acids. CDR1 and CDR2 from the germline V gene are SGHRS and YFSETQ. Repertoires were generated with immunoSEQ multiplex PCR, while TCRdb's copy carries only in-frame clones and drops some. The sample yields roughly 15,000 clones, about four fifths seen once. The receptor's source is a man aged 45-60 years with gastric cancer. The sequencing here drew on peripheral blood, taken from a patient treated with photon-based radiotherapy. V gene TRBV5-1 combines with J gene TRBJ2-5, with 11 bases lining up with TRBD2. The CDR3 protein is CASSLVASGGSETQYF. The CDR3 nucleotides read TGCGCCAGCAGCTTGGTGGCTAGCGGGGGGTCGGAGACCCAGTACTTC.